The rows below give T cell receptor beta chains drawn from one sample of a study of T cells in Graves' hyperthyroidism and ophthalmopathy. TCRdb itself ran the multiplex PCR reads through MiXCR, one entry per CDR3 protein. This sample has 550,000 to 700,000 distinct CDR3 sequences, with roughly 14% found just once. Sequencing was carried out using blood. These receptors originate from a woman aged 40 to 50 with Graves' ophthalmopathy. CDR3s include the opening cysteine and the closing phenylalanine or tryptophan. Each record gives: J gene, CDR3 length, D gene, clone size, V gene, CDR3 protein, CDR3 DNA. The D gene is left open where the match is weak. Clone size is not always given. Where it is, it says once, few, many or a class for expanded clones.

TRBJ2-5	15	TRBD1	many	TRBV7-9	CASSLTTGGIGPQYF	TGTGCCAGCAGCTTAACAACAGGGGGAATAGGGCCCCAGTACTTC
TRBJ1-3	12	.	many	TRBV6-1	CASLGSGNTIYF	TGTGCCAGCCTAGGCTCTGGAAACACCATATATTTT
TRBJ1-1	14	.	many	TRBV5-1	CASRSGSENTEAFF	TGCGCCAGCAGGTCAGGATCAGAGAACACTGAAGCTTTCTTT
TRBJ1-1	17	.	.	TRBV11-1	CASSLDWEEKGGTEAFF	TGTGCCAGCAGCTTAGATTGGGAGGAGAAGGGGGGCACTGAAGCTTTCTTT
TRBJ1-2	11	.	.	TRBV28	CASSLWGGYTF	TGTGCCAGCAGTTTATGGGGGGGCTACACCTTC
TRBJ1-1	15	TRBD1	many	TRBV20-1	CSARQGTGGDTEAFF	TGCAGTGCTAGACAAGGGACAGGGGGGGACACTGAAGCTTTCTTT
TRBJ2-2	18	.	few	TRBV4-3	CASSQDRVGRGLFGELFF	TGCGCCAGCAGCCAAGATAGGGTGGGCAGGGGTTTGTTCGGGGAGCTGTTTTTT
TRBJ1-2	14	.	many	TRBV28	CATTAGPTNYGYTF	TGTGCCACCACAGCGGGGCCTACTAACTATGGCTACACCTTC
TRBJ2-2	13	.	many	TRBV12-3/TRBV12-4	CASRRGNTGELFF	TGTGCCAGCCGGCGAGGGAACACCGGGGAGCTGTTTTTT
TRBJ2-7	17	.	many	TRBV28	CASSSRRRGGGAYEQYF	TGTGCCAGCAGTTCCCGTCGGCGGGGAGGCGGGGCCTACGAGCAGTACTTC
TRBJ2-2	15	.	few	TRBV10-3	CATHLDGSNTGELFF	TGTGCCACACACTTGGACGGCTCGAACACCGGGGAGCTGTTTTTT
TRBJ2-7	16	TRBD2	few	TRBV30	CAWSVSGLAGLYEQYF	TGTGCCTGGAGTGTAAGTGGACTAGCGGGATTGTACGAGCAGTACTTC
TRBJ2-7	13	TRBD2	many	TRBV6-1	CASSDRGDYEQYF	TGTGCCAGCAGTGATCGGGGGGACTACGAGCAGTACTTC
TRBJ2-7	14	TRBD2	many	TRBV12-3/TRBV12-4	CATSIVIAGGEQYF	TGTGCCACCTCCATCGTGATAGCGGGAGGGGAGCAGTACTTC
TRBJ1-6	14	TRBD1	many	TRBV20-1	CSARAQGINSPLHF	TGCAGTGCTAGAGCACAGGGGATTAATTCACCCCTCCACTTT
TRBJ1-2	13	TRBD1	many	TRBV7-8	CASSRDRESGYTF	TGTGCCAGCAGCCGTGACAGGGAGTCCGGCTACACCTTC
TRBJ1-3	14	.	many	TRBV12-3/TRBV12-4	CASSDRYSGNTIYF	TGTGCCAGCAGCGACAGATACTCTGGAAACACCATATATTTT
TRBJ1-2	15	.	many	TRBV7-9	CASSLAAGKYYGYTF	TGTGCCAGCAGCTTAGCTGCAGGGAAGTACTATGGCTACACCTTC
TRBJ2-3	14	.	many	TRBV12-3/TRBV12-4	CASSLNRNTDTQYF	TGTGCCAGCAGTTTAAACAGGAACACAGATACGCAGTATTTT
TRBJ2-2	15	.	many	TRBV19	CASRRVEASTGELFF	TGTGCCAGTAGGAGGGTAGAGGCGAGCACCGGGGAGCTGTTTTTT
TRBJ1-1	11	.	.	TRBV10-3	CAISGGSEAFF	TGTGCCATCAGTGGAGGCAGTGAAGCTTTCTTT
TRBJ1-2	13	.	.	TRBV30	CAWSRTGYFGYTF	TGTGCCTGGAGCCGAACAGGGTACTTTGGCTACACCTTC
TRBJ1-2	13	.	few	TRBV10-3	CAISISTAYGYTF	TGTGCCATCAGTATCTCGACAGCCTATGGCTACACCTTC
TRBJ2-2	15	.	.	TRBV6-1	CASSTGIGDTGELFF	TGTGCCAGCAGTACAGGGATTGGTGACACCGGGGAGCTGTTTTTT
TRBJ1-4	16	TRBD1	few	TRBV6-5	CASSFPLTGGSEKLFF	TGTGCCAGCAGTTTCCCCTTGACAGGGGGGAGCGAAAAACTGTTTTTT
TRBJ2-2	14	.	many	TRBV6-2/TRBV6-3	CASSYSETIGELFF	TGTGCCAGCAGTTACTCGGAGACAATCGGGGAGCTGTTTTTT
TRBJ1-1	14	TRBD1	.	TRBV27	CASSPQGKDTEAFF	TGTGCCAGCAGCCCACAGGGGAAGGACACTGAAGCTTTCTTT
TRBJ1-2	16	.	.	TRBV6-5	CASSYRGTPANYGYTF	TGTGCCAGCAGTTACCGGGGGACACCAGCTAACTATGGCTACACCTTC